A single sample gave rise to the 19 T cell receptor beta chains below, sequenced in a study of blood T cell repertoires in COVID-19. Generated by immunoSEQ multiplex PCR, the TCRdb table keeps only in-frame clones and is missing some. The sample includes under 250,000 clones, roughly nine tenths of them seen just once. Sequenced: peripheral blood. The receptors were gathered from a man aged 60 to 75 who had recovered from COVID-19.

The rearrangement links TRBV15 to TRBJ1-2; 9 bases are shared with TRBD1. Germline CDR1 reads LNHNV; CDR2 reads YYDKDF (reference sequence). CDR3 length equals 15 residues. The junction had 8 bases not matched to a gene; V was cut back by 1 base and J by 8 bases. For the CDR3, the DNA is TGTGCCACCAGCAGAGCCGGAGGACAGGGGACGGGCTACACCTTC. Translated, it gives CATSRAGGQGTGYTF.

V gene TRBV28 combines with J gene TRBJ1-1, with unresolved D. V was shortened by 0 bases and J by 3 bases, with 14 bases between the two germline ends. This CDR3 is 16 amino acids long. In germline, CDR1 is MDHEN, CDR2 SYDVKM. CDR3 bases: TGTGCCAGCAGTTTATGGGGTCAGCGCGTGGACACTGAAGCTTTCTTT. Translated: CASSLWGQRVDTEAFF.

The chain links TRBV6-5 to TRBJ2-1, with 9 bases matching TRBD1. V was clipped by 4 bases and J by 10 bases; unmatched bases: 8. The germline gives CDR1 MNHEY, CDR2 SVGAGI. The CDR3 extends over 14 amino acids. The CDR3 DNA reads TGTGCCAGCAGTTCCGGACAGGGGCCGGTCGAGCAGTTCTTC. Translating it yields CASSSGQGPVEQFF.

V is TRBV12-5 and J is TRBJ1-2, with a tentative D call TRBD1 (5 bases). V lost 3 bases and J lost 5, with 19 bases in between. Germline CDR1 reads LGHNT; CDR2 reads FRNRAP. The CDR3 loop spans 16 amino acids. CDR3 DNA sequence: TGTGCTAGTGGTTTAAACTTAGACACAGGTCGTTATGGCTACACCTTC. It translates to CASGLNLDTGRYGYTF.

The V and J genes are TRBV5-1 and TRBJ2-3; 9 bases align to TRBD2. The germline V gene encodes CDR1 SGHRS and CDR2 YFSETQ. J lost 7 bases, V lost 0 bases, and 3 bases had no gene match. The CDR3 is made up of 14 amino acids. CDR3: CASSLDTSGYTQYF. The CDR3 DNA reads as TGCGCCAGCAGCTTGGATACTAGCGGGTATACGCAGTATTTT.

The genes are TRBV5-4 and TRBJ2-6, with 8 bases that match TRBD1. This CDR3 comprises 17 residues. V was clipped by 4 bases and J by 0 bases; unmatched bases: 6. Per germline, CDR1 SGHNT and CDR2 YYREEE (reference sequence). CDR3 protein: CASSGQGSLSGANVLTF. DNA of the CDR3: TGTGCCAGCAGCGGACAGGGTTCCCTCTCTGGGGCCAACGTCCTGACTTTC.

The chain uses TRBV5-1 and TRBJ2-3, with 9 bases lining up with TRBD1. The CDR3 totals 14 residues. V trimming: 4 bases; J trimming: 6 bases; junction bases outside the gene matches: 6. CDR1 SGHRS and CDR2 YFSETQ come from the germline V gene. The CDR3 DNA follows: TGCGCCAGCAGCCCAGGACAGGGGTTGGATACGCAGTATTTT. Translation: CASSPGQGLDTQYF.

There are a few counts of this clone. This chain joins TRBV19 and TRBJ1-2; D is possibly TRBD1 (5 bases). This CDR3 region has 13 residues. Per the germline V gene, CDR1 is LNHDA and CDR2 is SQIVND (reference sequence). Trimming pared 2 bases from V and 7 bases from J, leaving 11 bases between. CDR3 nucleotides: TGTGCCAGTAGTATAAGAGAAGGGGCTGGCTACACCTTC. Its translation: CASSIREGAGYTF.

This clone was recorded once. CDR3 sequence (DNA): TGTGCCAGTAGTATCCAGGCCTGGGGCAATCAGCCCCAGCATTTT. Its translation: CASSIQAWGNQPQHF. The chain joins TRBV19 to TRBJ1-5; no firm D call. V was cut by 3 bases and J by 2 bases, with 11 bases left in between. The CDR3 sequence is 15 residues long. The V gene's germline CDR1 is LNHDA and CDR2 SQIVND (reference sequence).

The V gene is TRBV10-3, the J gene TRBJ2-1, with D possibly matching TRBD2 (6 bases). This CDR3 has 14 amino acids. CDR1 is ENHRY, CDR2 SYGVKD, per germline. Trimming removed 7 bases from V and 0 bases from J, with 10 bases in between. DNA for the CDR3: TGTGCCATCAAGGAGGGGTCCTCCTACAATGAGCAGTTCTTC. Encoded protein: CAIKEGSSYNEQFF.

The chain recombines TRBV5-1 with TRBJ1-2; no firm D call. V lost 4 bases to trimming and J lost 8 bases, with 18 bases between them. Germline-derived CDR1 and CDR2 are SGHRS and YFSETQ. The CDR3 is 14 amino acids. CDR3 region: CASSLFPGAGGYTF. The DNA of the CDR3 is TGCGCCAGCAGCCTTTTTCCGGGAGCTGGCGGCTACACCTTC.

This clone has more than one count but fewer than ten. This chain uses TRBV4-2 with TRBJ2-7; the match to TRBD2 covers 9 bases. Losses at the gene ends were 4 bases for V and 3 bases for J; bases not matched to a gene: 10. Germline CDR1 is LGHNA and CDR2 is YNFKEQ. The CDR3 loop spans 16 amino acids. The CDR3, as DNA: TGTGCCAGCAGCCGGGAGCTAGCGGGATCGGTCTACGAGCAGTACTTC. It specifies CASSRELAGSVYEQYF.

This chain links TRBV4-1 with TRBJ2-2; 14 nucleotides line up with TRBD2. The V segment lost 3 bases and the J segment 1 base; nucleotides outside the gene matches: 4. Germline loops: CDR1 MGHRA, CDR2 YSYEKL. This CDR3 region has 18 residues. The CDR3 DNA sequence: TGCGCCAGCAGCCACCCCGGACTAGCGGGAGGGAACACCGGGGAGCTGTTTTTT. This sequence encodes CASSHPGLAGGNTGELFF.

The chain couples TRBV7-2 to TRBJ2-7; D is perhaps TRBD2 (5 bases). The germline V and J ends were trimmed by 5 bases and 6 bases, with 17 bases remaining between them. The CDR3 loop spans 14 amino acids. Germline V gene data show CDR1 as SGHTA and CDR2 as FQGNSA. CDR3 amino acids: CASSPHALAPEQYF. As DNA, the CDR3 is TGTGCCAGCAGCCCCCATGCTCTAGCTCCCGAGCAGTACTTC.

V usage is TRBV3-1 (or the pseudogene TRBV3-2) and J usage is TRBJ2-6; D gene unclear. The CDR3 runs to 16 residues. The germline V gene encodes CDR1 LGHDT and CDR2 YNNKEL (reference sequence). V lost 5 bases and J lost 0, with 11 bases in between. CDR3 protein: CASSLLTLSGANVLTF. The CDR3, as DNA: TGTGCCAGCAGCTTACTCACCCTCTCTGGGGCCAACGTCCTGACTTTC.

This clone was counted between two and nine times. The chain recombines TRBV9 with TRBJ2-3, with D maybe TRBD2 (6 bases). Germline CDR1 SGDLS, CDR2 YYNGEE. This CDR3 contains 16 residues. Trimming took 0 bases from V and 0 from J, leaving 11 bases between them. CDR3 loop: CASSVGRATSTDTQYF. CDR3 sequence (DNA): TGTGCCAGCAGCGTAGGGAGGGCAACTAGCACAGATACGCAGTATTTT.

The chain combines TRBV28 with TRBJ2-1; possibly TRBD2 for D (6 bases). This CDR3 region has 15 residues. CDR1 MDHEN and CDR2 SYDVKM come from the germline V gene. Between the trimmed V and J ends, which lost 5 bases and 2 bases, there was a span of 13 bases. The CDR3 loop is CASSASGGTYNEQFF. The CDR3 DNA follows: TGTGCCAGCAGTGCCTCCGGGGGAACCTACAATGAGCAGTTCTTC.

This clone occurred a few times. The chain has TRBV10-1 and TRBJ2-2; TRBD1 matches 7 bases. This CDR3 has 19 amino acids. Unmatched junction bases numbered 23, after V lost 11 bases and J lost 2 bases. Germline lookup yields CDR1 WNHNN and CDR2 SYGVQD (reference sequence). The CDR3 here is CAARQDHRGPRGNTGELFF. Here the CDR3 DNA reads TGCGCCGCCCGCCAGGATCACAGGGGCCCTAGGGGCAACACCGGGGAGCTGTTTTTT.

This clone was counted only a few times. The rearrangement links TRBV5-1 to TRBJ1-2, with D maybe TRBD1 (5 bases). Germline CDR1 reads SGHRS; CDR2 reads YFSETQ. V was trimmed by 0 bases and J by 8 bases, leaving 20 bases between them. The CDR3 runs to 16 residues. The CDR3 here is CASSLAISTDDRGYTF. For the CDR3, the DNA is TGCGCCAGCAGCTTGGCCATTTCGACAGACGACCGGGGCTACACCTTC.